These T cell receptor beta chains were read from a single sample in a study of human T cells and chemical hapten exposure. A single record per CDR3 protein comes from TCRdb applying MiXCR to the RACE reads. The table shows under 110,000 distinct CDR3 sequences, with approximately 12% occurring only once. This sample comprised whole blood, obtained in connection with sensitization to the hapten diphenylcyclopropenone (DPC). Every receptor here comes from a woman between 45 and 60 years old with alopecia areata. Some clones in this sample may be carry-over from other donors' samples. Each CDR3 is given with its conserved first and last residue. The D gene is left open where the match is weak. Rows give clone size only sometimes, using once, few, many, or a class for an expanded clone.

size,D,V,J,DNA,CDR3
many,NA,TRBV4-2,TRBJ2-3,TGTGCCAGCAACCTTGGCGGAGGCACAGATACGCAGTATTTT,CASNLGGGTDTQYF
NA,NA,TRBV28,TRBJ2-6,TGTGCCAGCAGCCCTGGCCCTGGGGCCAACGTCCTGACTTTC,CASSPGPGANVLTF
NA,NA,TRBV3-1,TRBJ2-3,TGTGCCAGCAGCCAAGTGTCGGGAGCAGATACGCAGTATTTT,CASSQVSGADTQYF
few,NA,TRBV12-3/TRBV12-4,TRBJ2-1,TGTGCCAGCAGTTTAGCGCTAAGGGGCAATGAGCAGTTCTTC,CASSLALRGNEQFF
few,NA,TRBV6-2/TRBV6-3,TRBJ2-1,TGTGCCAGCAGTTACCGGTCGGTAGGGAGCTCCTACAATGAGCAGTTCTTC,CASSYRSVGSSYNEQFF
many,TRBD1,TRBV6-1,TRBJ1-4,TGTGCCAGCATCGACAGGGCGAATGAAAAACTGTTTTTT,CASIDRANEKLFF
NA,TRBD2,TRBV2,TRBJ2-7,TGTGCCAGCAGTGGCGGGAGCGCCCCAACGGGGCAGTACTTC,CASSGGSAPTGQYF
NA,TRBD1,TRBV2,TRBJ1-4,TGTGCCAGCGGGAGACTGGGACAGGGAATTGAAAAACTGTTTTTT,CASGRLGQGIEKLFF
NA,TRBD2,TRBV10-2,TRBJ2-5,TGCGCCAGCAGGAAGACTAGCGGGGGAGGTGGAGAGACCCAGTACTTC,CASRKTSGGGGETQYF
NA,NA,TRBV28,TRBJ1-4,TGTGCCAGCAGTTTACCGACCCCGTCGATGGGGGATAATGAAAAACTGTTTTTT,CASSLPTPSMGDNEKLFF
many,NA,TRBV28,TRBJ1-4,TGTGCCAGCAGTCATATGGGCCCGGGCGTTGGTAATGAAAAACTGTTTTTT,CASSHMGPGVGNEKLFF
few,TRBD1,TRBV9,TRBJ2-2,TGTGCCAGCAGCGTAGCTACAGGGGTCACCGGGGAGCTGTTTTTT,CASSVATGVTGELFF
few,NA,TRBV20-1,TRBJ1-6,TGCAGTGCCAACACTAATTCACCCCTCCACTTT,CSANTNSPLHF
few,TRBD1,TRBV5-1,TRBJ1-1,TGCGCCAGCAGCTTGGCCGGGACAGGGGGCACTGAAGCTTTCTTT,CASSLAGTGGTEAFF
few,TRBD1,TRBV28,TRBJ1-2,TGTGCCAGCAGACCCGTGACAGGGGAGGGATATGGCTACACCTTC,CASRPVTGEGYGYTF
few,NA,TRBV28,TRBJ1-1,TGTGCCAGCAGTTTTGCGCTTCTTCAAGCTTTCTTT,CASSFALLQAFF
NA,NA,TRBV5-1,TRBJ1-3,TGCGCCAGCAGCTTAGGCTTCGCGTTCTCTGGAAACACCATATATTTT,CASSLGFAFSGNTIYF
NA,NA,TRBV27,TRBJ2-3,TGTGCCAGCAGTTTATTCCCAGGCGGGGCCACAGATACGCAGTATTTT,CASSLFPGGATDTQYF
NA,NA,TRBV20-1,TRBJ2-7,TGCAGTGCTGGAGATCCTCGGGACATATCTCGGGAGCAGTACTTC,CSAGDPRDISREQYF
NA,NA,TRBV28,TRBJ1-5,TGTGCCAGCAGGAGCTTGAGAAGCAATCAGCCCCAGCATTTT,CASRSLRSNQPQHF
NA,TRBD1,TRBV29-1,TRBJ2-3,TGCAGCGCCGTGACAGGGGCGTCGAGCACAGATACGCAGTATTTT,CSAVTGASSTDTQYF
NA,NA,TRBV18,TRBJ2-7,TGTGCCAGCTCACCACCTACGGGGATCGAGCAGTACTTC,CASSPPTGIEQYF
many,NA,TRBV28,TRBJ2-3,TGTGCCAGCCGCCTGGGCGGGGCCACAGATACGCAGTATTTT,CASRLGGATDTQYF
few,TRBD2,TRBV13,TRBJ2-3,TGTGCCAGCAGCTCAGAGGCTAGCGGGGACACAGATACGCAGTATTTT,CASSSEASGDTDTQYF
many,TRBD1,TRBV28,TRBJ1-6,TGTGCCAGCAGACCCGACAGGGAGAATTCACCCCTCCACTTT,CASRPDRENSPLHF
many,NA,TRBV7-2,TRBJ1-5,TGTGCCAGCAGCCAACCTAATCAGCCCCAGCATTTT,CASSQPNQPQHF
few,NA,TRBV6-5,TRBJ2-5,TGTGCCAGCAGTTACTGGGACGGGGAGACCCAGTACTTC,CASSYWDGETQYF
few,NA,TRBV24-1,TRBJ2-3,TGTGCCACCAGTGATTTCGGGGCTACCACAGATACGCAGTATTTT,CATSDFGATTDTQYF
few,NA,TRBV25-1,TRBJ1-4,TGTGCCAGCAATTGGACAGCTTCCGAAAAACTGTTTTTT,CASNWTASEKLFF
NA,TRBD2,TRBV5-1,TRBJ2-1,TGCGCCAGCAGCTCTAAGTCGACTAGCGGGAGAGTAAATGAGCAGTTCTTC,CASSSKSTSGRVNEQFF
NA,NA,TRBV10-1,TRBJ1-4,TGCGCCAGCAGTGAGTCGAAGGGAGGTGATGAAAAACTGTTTTTT,CASSESKGGDEKLFF
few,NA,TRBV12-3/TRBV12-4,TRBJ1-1,TGTGCCAGCCTCACAGTACTGAACACTGAAGCTTTCTTT,CASLTVLNTEAFF
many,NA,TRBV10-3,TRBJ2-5,TGTGCCATCGCGATAGGGTCCGAAGAGACCCAGTACTTC,CAIAIGSEETQYF
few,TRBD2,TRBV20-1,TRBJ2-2,TGCAGTGCTTCACTAGCGGGAGGGACGGGGGAGCTGTTTTTT,CSASLAGGTGELFF
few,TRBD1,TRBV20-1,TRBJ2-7,TGCAGTGCAGCGACAGGGAAGAATGGCTACGAGCAGTACTTC,CSAATGKNGYEQYF
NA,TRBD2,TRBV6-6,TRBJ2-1,TGTGCCAGCAGCCTAAGGACTAGCGGGCGGCATGAGCAGTTCTTC,CASSLRTSGRHEQFF
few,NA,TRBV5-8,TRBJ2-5,TGTGCCAGCAGCTTGTTTCTCAGGACAGACCAAGAGACCCAGTACTTC,CASSLFLRTDQETQYF
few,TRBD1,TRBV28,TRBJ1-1,TGTGCCAGCCGCTCACAGGGGGCGGATGAAGCTTTCTTT,CASRSQGADEAFF
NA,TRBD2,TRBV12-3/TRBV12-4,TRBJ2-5,TGTGCCAGCAGACATGGGGGGGGGAAGACCCAGTACTTC,CASRHGGGKTQYF
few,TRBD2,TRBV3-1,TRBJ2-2,TGTGCCAGCAGCCGACTAGCGGGGGAGCCCGGGGAGCTGTTTTTT,CASSRLAGEPGELFF